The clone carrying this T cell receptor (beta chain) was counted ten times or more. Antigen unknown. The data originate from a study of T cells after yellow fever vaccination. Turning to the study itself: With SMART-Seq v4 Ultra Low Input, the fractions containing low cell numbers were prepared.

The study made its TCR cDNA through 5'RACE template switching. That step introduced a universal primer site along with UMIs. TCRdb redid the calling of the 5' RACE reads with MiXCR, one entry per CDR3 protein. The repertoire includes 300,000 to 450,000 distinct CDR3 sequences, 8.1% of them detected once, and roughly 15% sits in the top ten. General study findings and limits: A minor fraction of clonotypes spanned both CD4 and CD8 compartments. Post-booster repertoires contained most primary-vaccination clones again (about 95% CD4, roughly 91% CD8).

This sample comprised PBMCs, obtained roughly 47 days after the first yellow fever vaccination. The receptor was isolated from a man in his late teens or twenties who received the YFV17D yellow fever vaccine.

The CDR3 DNA reads as TGTGCCAGCAGCTGGGACGGTAATTCACCCCTCCACTTT. Its translation: CASSWDGNSPLHF. This chain uses TRBV7-9 with TRBJ1-6; perhaps TRBD1 as D (5 bases). The CDR3 is made up of 13 amino acids. CDR1 and CDR2 (germline): SEHNR, FQNEAQ (reference sequence). V lost 4 bases and J 6 bases, leaving 7 bases between the germline ends. Full variable domain (outside the CDR3, taken from reference TRBV7-9 and TRBJ1-6): DTGVSQNPRHKITKRGQNVTFRCDPISEHNRLYWYRQTLGQGPEFLTYFQNEAQLEKSRLLSDRFSAERPKGSFSTLEIQRTEQGDSAMYLCASSWDGNSPLHFGNGTRLTVT.